This TCR beta chain was recovered during a study of T cell repertoires in cytomegalovirus infection. Looking at the study overall: Public TCR beta signatures indicated both CMV infection and matching HLA type.

This clonotype has a count of ten or more. TCRdb re-derived calls from the reads in MiXCR, one entry per CDR3 protein. The sample yields hundreds of thousands of distinct CDR3 sequences, approximately 11% seen once. The CDR3 consists of 13 residues. Germline values: CDR1 MDHEN, CDR2 SYDVKM. Germline trimming cut 6 bases from V and 3 bases from J; bases unmatched to any gene: 4. Material for sequencing was PBMCs. The chain has TRBV28 and TRBJ2-5; 7 nucleotides line up with TRBD2. The TCR comes from a human donor in good health (CMV status not recorded). Some clones in this sample may be carry-over from other donors' samples. In DNA, the CDR3 is TGTGCCAGCAGAACAGGACTAGAAGAGACCCAGTACTTC. Encoded protein: CASRTGLEETQYF. Full variable domain (missing parts from reference TRBV28 and TRBJ2-5): DVKVTQSSRYLVKRTGEKVFLECVQDMDHENMFWYRQDPGLGLRLIYFSYDVKMKEKGDIPEGYSVSREKKERFSLILESASTNQTSMYLCASRTGLEETQYFGPGTRLLVL.